Below, 20 T cell receptor beta chains from the same sample are listed, as sequenced in a study of PD-L1 blockade in urothelial cancer. TCRdb's table, derived via immunoSEQ multiplex PCR, lists solely in-frame clones and lacks some. The data hold about 84,000 clones, with 85% to 95% observed a single time. This sample comprised PBMCs, obtained around atezolizumab (anti-PD-L1) treatment. These receptors were taken from a man in his fifties or sixties with urothelial cancer.

CDR3 protein: CSVPGFSYNEQFF. The DNA for the CDR3 is TGCAGCGTACCAGGCTTCTCCTACAATGAGCAGTTCTTC. The rearrangement links TRBV29-1 to TRBJ2-1; D gene uncertain. V was clipped by 6 bases and J by 0 bases, with 9 bases between them. The CDR3 length is 13 residues. Germline CDR1 is SQVTM and CDR2 is ANQGSEA.

The CDR3 DNA sequence: TGTGCCAGCAGTTTCCCCCCAGGGGAGGGTGGCTACACCTTC. Protein: CASSFPPGEGGYTF. V usage is TRBV28 and J usage is TRBJ1-2, with D possibly TRBD1 on 6 matching bases. Trimming shortened V by 3 bases and J by 7 bases, and 15 bases separated the two germline ends. This CDR3 has 14 amino acids. CDR1 is MDHEN, CDR2 SYDVKM, per germline.

In DNA form, the CDR3 reads TGTGCCAGCAGCCCTATACCGGGAGGGGCCGGGGAGCTGTTTTTT. Encoded protein: CASSPIPGGAGELFF. The genes are TRBV7-3 and TRBJ2-2; 8 bases are a match to TRBD2. The J segment lost 6 bases and the V segment lost 5 bases, leaving 8 bases of the junction unmatched. From germline, CDR1 is SGHTA and CDR2 FQGTGA. This CDR3 spans 15 amino acids.

This clone is a singleton in its sample. The genes are TRBV5-1 and TRBJ2-5; TRBD1 agrees at 8 bases. V trimming: 4 bases; J trimming: 4 bases; junction bases outside the gene matches: 3. CDR1 is SGHRS, CDR2 YFSETQ, per germline. This CDR3 spans 13 amino acids. CDR3 sequence reads: CASSKGQGETQYF. CDR3 in DNA: TGCGCCAGCAGCAAAGGACAGGGAGAGACCCAGTACTTC.

This clone was counted a single time. V and J are TRBV7-3 and TRBJ2-7; 7 nucleotides agree with TRBD2. The J segment lost 4 bases and the V segment lost 5 bases, leaving 11 bases of the junction unmatched. This CDR3 contains 15 residues. Germline values: CDR1 SGHTA, CDR2 FQGTGA. CDR3 DNA sequence: TGTGCCAGCAGCCGCGGGAGCGGGGCCCAGTACGAGCAGTACTTC. This sequence encodes CASSRGSGAQYEQYF.

V gene TRBV5-4 combines with J gene TRBJ2-7; possible D gene TRBD2, 6 bases. The V gene's germline CDR1 is SGHNT and CDR2 YYREEE (reference sequence). Trimming cost V 4 bases and J 2 bases, with 16 bases left between them. The CDR3 totals 15 residues. The CDR3 DNA sequence: TGTGCCAGCAGCAGAAAGGACTACCCAGCCTACGAGCAGTACTTC. Translating gives CASSRKDYPAYEQYF.

The chain recombines TRBV28 with TRBJ1-5, with 8 bases matching TRBD1. The germline CDR1 and CDR2 sequences are MDHEN and SYDVKM. Trimming removed 6 bases from V and 4 bases from J; junction bases left unmatched: 8. CDR3 length: 15 residues. CDR3 residues: CASSYTGGGNQPQHF. As DNA, the CDR3 is TGTGCCAGCAGCTACACAGGGGGTGGTAATCAGCCCCAGCATTTT.

The rearrangement uses TRBV7-9 and TRBJ1-2; TRBD1 matches 7 bases. The CDR3 covers 13 residues. Germline CDR1 SEHNR, CDR2 FQNEAQ (reference sequence). V shed 10 bases, J shed 2 bases, and the junction held 7 bases outside the gene matches. CDR3 bases: TGTGCCACCCTGGACAGGTCAAACTATGGCTACACCTTC. The encoded protein is CATLDRSNYGYTF. The full variable domain, rest sourced from reference TRBV7-9 and TRBJ1-2, is DTGVSQNPRHKITKRGQNVTFRCDPISEHNRLYWYRQTLGQGPEFLTYFQNEAQLEKSRLLSDRFSAERPKGSFSTLEIQRTEQGDSAMYLCATLDRSNYGYTFGSGTRLTVV.

The V call is TRBV4-2, the J call TRBJ1-2, with D tentatively TRBD1 (5 bases). Trimming stripped 1 base from V and 2 bases from J, with 14 bases between. This CDR3 spans 16 amino acids. The V gene's germline CDR1 is LGHNA and CDR2 YNFKEQ. The CDR3 is CASSQVTALGNYGYTF. The CDR3 DNA is TGTGCCAGCAGCCAAGTGACAGCCCTCGGGAACTATGGCTACACCTTC.

To note about this clone: Other DNA sequences of this sample code for an identical CDR3. The chain uses TRBV7-2 and TRBJ1-5; D might be TRBD1 (6 bases). Trimming pared 2 bases from V and 5 bases from J, leaving 10 bases between. Per germline, CDR1 SGHTA and CDR2 FQGNSA. CDR3 length equals 14 residues. The CDR3 nucleotides are TGTGCCAGCAGCTTAAGGGGGGGCGATCAGCCCCAGCATTTT. It encodes CASSLRGGDQPQHF. Supplemented by reference TRBV7-2 and TRBJ1-5, the full variable domain reads GAGVSQSPSNKVTEKGKDVELRCDPISGHTALYWYRQSLGQGLEFLIYFQGNSAPDKSGLPSDRFSAERTGGSVSTLTIQRTQQEDSAVYLCASSLRGGDQPQHFGDGTRLSIL.

The chain has TRBV30 and TRBJ1-5; 7 bases are shared with TRBD1. The germline V gene has CDR1 GTSNPN and CDR2 SVGIG (reference sequence). The CDR3 extends over 15 amino acids. J was trimmed by 4 bases and V by 1 base; bases with no gene match: 7. CDR3 sequence: CAWSAPGTDNQPQHF. The DNA of the CDR3 is TGTGCCTGGAGTGCCCCGGGGACAGATAATCAGCCCCAGCATTTT. Full variable domain (outside the CDR3, taken from reference TRBV30 and TRBJ1-5): SQTIHQWPATLVQPVGSPLSLECTVEGTSNPNLYWYRQAAGRGLQLLFYSVGIGQISSEVPQNLSASRPQDRQFILSSKKLLLSDSGFYLCAWSAPGTDNQPQHFGDGTRLSIL.

The chain recombines TRBV5-1 with TRBJ1-4; 7 bases match TRBD1. Germline V gives CDR1 SGHRS, CDR2 YFSETQ. Trimming removed 4 bases from V and 8 bases from J; junction bases left unmatched: 11. The CDR3 sequence is 15 residues long. The CDR3 protein is CASSLSEGAGEKLFF. Here the CDR3 DNA reads TGCGCCAGCAGCCTCAGCGAGGGGGCAGGGGAAAAACTGTTTTTT. The full variable domain, its missing parts supplied by reference TRBV5-1 and TRBJ1-4, is KAGVTQTPRYLIKTRGQQVTLSCSPISGHRSVSWYQQTPGQGLQFLFEYFSETQRNKGNFPGRFSGRQFSNSRSEMNVSTLELGDSALYLCASSLSEGAGEKLFFGSGTQLSVL.

The chain recombines TRBV27 with TRBJ2-1; D possibly corresponds to TRBD2 (5 bases). Germline V gives CDR1 MNHEY, CDR2 SMNVEV (reference sequence). This CDR3 region has 12 residues. V lost 7 bases and J lost 5, with 9 bases in between. CDR3 nucleotides: TGTGCCAGCAAGGAGGTGGACAATGAGCAGTTCTTC. It specifies CASKEVDNEQFF.

Only one count was recorded for this clone. This chain connects TRBV7-2 to TRBJ2-2, with TRBD1 matching 10 bases. J lost 6 bases, V lost 4 bases, and 8 bases had no gene match. This CDR3 comprises 16 residues. CDR1 is SGHTA and CDR2 is FQGNSA in the germline V gene. DNA of the CDR3: TGTGCCAGCAGCTCCAGGACAGGGGGTCGCGCCGGGGAGCTGTTTTTT. This codes for CASSSRTGGRAGELFF.

The chain has TRBV5-1 and TRBJ1-1; 7 nucleotides line up with TRBD1. Trimming at V came to 0 bases and at J to 4 bases, leaving 3 bases not matched to a gene. CDR3 length: 14 residues. Looked up from germline, CDR1 is SGHRS and CDR2 is YFSETQ. The CDR3 is CASSLGPGGTEAFF. The CDR3 bases are TGCGCCAGCAGCTTGGGTCCAGGGGGCACTGAAGCTTTCTTT.

The chain links TRBV4-3 to TRBJ2-1; D is unclear. This CDR3 is built from 13 residues. Germline V gene data show CDR1 as LGHNA and CDR2 as YSLEER. V lost 4 bases and J lost 3, with 7 bases in between. CDR3 in amino acids: CASSLAGYNEQFF. CDR3 DNA: TGCGCCAGCAGCCTAGCCGGCTACAATGAGCAGTTCTTC.

J is TRBJ1-1 and V is TRBV19; the match to TRBD1 covers 8 bases. J gave up 0 bases and V 5 bases, and 2 bases lay outside the gene matches. CDR3 size: 14 residues. The germline V gene has CDR1 LNHDA and CDR2 SQIVND (reference sequence). The CDR3, as DNA: TGTGCCAGTAGTGAGGGACAGGTGAACACTGAAGCTTTCTTT. It translates to CASSEGQVNTEAFF. The full variable domain, in which reference TRBV19 and TRBJ1-1 provide the parts outside the CDR3, is DGGITQSPKYLFRKEGQNVTLSCEQNLNHDAMYWYRQDPGQGLRLIYYSQIVNDFQKGDIAEGYSVSREKKESFPLTVTSAQKNPTAFYLCASSEGQVNTEAFFGQGTRLTVV.

The rearrangement joins TRBV2 to TRBJ2-5, with TRBD2 matching over 10 bases. Germline lookup yields CDR1 SNHLY and CDR2 FYNNEI. J gave up 2 bases and V 6 bases, and 3 bases lay outside the gene matches. The CDR3 consists of 14 residues. For the CDR3, the DNA is TGTGCCAGCAGCCTAGCGGGGGTACAAGAGACCCAGTACTTC. Translation gives CASSLAGVQETQYF.

V usage is TRBV6-6 and J usage is TRBJ1-1; weak D call: TRBD1 (5 bases). This CDR3 contains 14 residues. The ends were cut back, 8 bases at V and 5 bases at J, with 18 bases in the middle. The V gene's germline CDR1 is MNHNY and CDR2 SVGAGI (reference sequence). In nucleotides, the CDR3 is TGTGCCAGCTGGGGTCGCCAGGGTGGAACTGAAGCTTTCTTT. Translated: CASWGRQGGTEAFF.

On this clone itself: Other DNA sequences in this specimen translate into the identical CDR3. The CDR3 loop is CASSVGQGNYGYTF. CDR3 nucleotide sequence: TGTGCCAGCAGCGTGGGACAGGGGAACTATGGCTACACCTTC. J is TRBJ1-2 and V is TRBV9; 10 positions agree with TRBD1. Looked up from germline, CDR1 is SGDLS and CDR2 is YYNGEE. The V and J ends lost 2 bases and 2 bases, in that order; junction bases with no gene match: 0. This CDR3 is 14 amino acids long.